This TCR beta chain was obtained from a study of blood T cell repertoires in COVID-19. Looking at the study overall: Material from acute and convalescent COVID-19 was sourced from the United States, Italy and Spain.

Germline V gene sequence: CDR1 KGHDR, CDR2 SFDVKD. The CDR3 contains 15 residues. V shed 10 bases and J shed 0 bases, with 14 bases lying between them. In the authors' methods: Amplification of reference gene primers provided the estimated nucleated cell counts. This table comes from immunoSEQ multiplex PCR, and its TCRdb copy is limited to in-frame clones, with some not included. From that table come the V and J calls and clone size; the DNA was used to work out D and trimming. Seen here are 55,000 to 65,000 clones, approximately 82% observed once, and the top ten hold over 3.5%. This TCR was recovered from a man aged 60-69 years with acute or convalescent COVID-19. This chain uses TRBV24-1 with TRBJ1-4; no reliable D call. Specimen: peripheral blood. CDR3 bases: TGTGCCACGCACATCGACTTTGCAACTAATGAAAAACTGTTTTTT. Amino acid sequence: CATHIDFATNEKLFF.